This entry is about one T cell receptor (beta chain). Original analysis: Reference gene primer amplification in the assay estimated nucleated cell counts. The table came from immunoSEQ multiplex PCR; TCRdb's copy has only in-frame clones and leaves some out. Clone size and V and J calls were adopted from that table, with D and trimming inferred from the DNA. Among over 50,000 clones listed, approximately 80% were seen once. The CDR3 extends over 14 amino acids. CDR1 is LNHDA, CDR2 SQIVND, per germline (reference sequence). V was shortened by 6 bases and J by 0 bases, with 12 bases between the two germline ends. The data were taken from a study of blood T cell repertoires in COVID-19. The wider study: Italy, Spain and the United States were the sources of the convalescent and acute COVID-19 samples. Sources were T cells, B-cell-depleted T cells, or PBMCs; the material itself was cDNA or gDNA.

The chain carries TRBV19 and TRBJ2-7; a weak D match, TRBD1 (6 bases). The material sequenced was peripheral blood. The source of this sequence is a man older than 75 with active or convalescent COVID-19. The CDR3 coding sequence is TGTGCCAGTAGGGTGGGACATAGCTCCTACGAGCAGTACTTC. Residues: CASRVGHSSYEQYF.